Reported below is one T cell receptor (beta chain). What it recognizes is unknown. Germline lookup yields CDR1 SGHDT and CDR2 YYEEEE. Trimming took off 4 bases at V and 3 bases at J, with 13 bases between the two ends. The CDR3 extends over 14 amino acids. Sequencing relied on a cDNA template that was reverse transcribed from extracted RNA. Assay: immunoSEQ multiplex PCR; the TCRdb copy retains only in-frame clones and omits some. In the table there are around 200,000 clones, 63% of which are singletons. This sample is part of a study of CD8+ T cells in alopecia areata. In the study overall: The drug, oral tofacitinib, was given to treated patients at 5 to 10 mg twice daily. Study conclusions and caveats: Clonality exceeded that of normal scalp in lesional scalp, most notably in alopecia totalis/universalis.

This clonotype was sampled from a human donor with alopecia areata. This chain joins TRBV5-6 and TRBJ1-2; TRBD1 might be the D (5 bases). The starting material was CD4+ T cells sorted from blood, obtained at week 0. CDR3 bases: TGTGCCAGCAGCCGGTGGCAGGGTTACTATGGCTACACCTTC. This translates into CASSRWQGYYGYTF.